A single sample is the source of the 21 T cell receptor beta chains below, sequenced in a study of a mutant IDH1 vaccine in newly diagnosed glioma (dated by TCRdb to about 2021). These TCRs are of unknown antigen specificity. The time point label, read with the paper, signifies: week 35, safety follow-up. Every vaccine dose consisted of 300 ug of a 20-mer mutant IDH1 peptide in Montanide, administered subcutaneously together with topical imiquimod. The library came from the immunoSEQ multiplex PCR assay. Entries here come from immuneACCESS through TCRdb and include only in-frame sequences with V and J called. Some clones fail to appear in such tables; in the studies checked, an unresolved V gene covers under half of the shortfall, and the cause of the remainder is unknown. Within this sample are about 33,000 clones, with about four fifths of them counted one time only. Together, the top ten hold approximately 6.9% of the sample.

The sample consisted of PBMCs, taken from a glioma patient whose treatment included an IDH1 peptide vaccine. These TCRs come from a woman aged 18-30 years with glioma.

This clone has a single count. The CDR3 coding sequence is TGTGCCAGCAGTCACAGCGGGGGCCCTTATCAGTATTTT. Translation gives CASSHSGGPYQYF. The chain joins TRBV14 to TRBJ2-3; 8 nucleotides align to TRBD2. This CDR3 is 13 amino acids long. Trimming cost V 6 bases and J 12 bases; bases outside gene matches: 11. From germline, CDR1 is SGHDN and CDR2 FVKESK.

The chain recombines TRBV5-5 with TRBJ1-6; D call uncertain. V was pared by 0 bases and J by 7 bases, with 11 bases between. The CDR3 consists of 15 residues. Germline V gives CDR1 SGHKS, CDR2 YYEKEE (reference sequence). Here the CDR3 DNA reads TGTGCCAGCAGCTTGGTTGCGACCGAAAATTCACCCCTCCACTTT. As protein: CASSLVATENSPLHF.

The rearrangement uses TRBV27 and TRBJ2-5; no reliable D call. The CDR3 has 13 amino acids. Deletions cut 2 bases from V and 4 bases from J, with 8 bases between. Per the germline V gene, CDR1 is MNHEY and CDR2 is SMNVEV (reference sequence). CDR3 nucleotides: TGTGCCAGCAGTTTACGAGGAATAGAGACCCAGTACTTC. Residues: CASSLRGIETQYF.

The rearrangement links TRBV4-3 to TRBJ2-3, with D maybe TRBD2 (6 bases). In germline, CDR1 is LGHNA, CDR2 YSLEER. Trimming pared 4 bases from V and 2 bases from J, leaving 10 bases between. The CDR3 contains 14 residues. The CDR3 coding sequence is TGCGCCAGCAGCCCCGGGACTCTCACAGATACGCAGTATTTT. As protein: CASSPGTLTDTQYF.

This chain connects TRBV5-6 to TRBJ2-1; 7 nucleotides line up with TRBD2. CDR3 length: 12 amino acids. Germline V gives CDR1 SGHDT, CDR2 YYEEEE. J gave up 14 bases and V 2 bases, and 7 bases lay outside the gene matches. The CDR3 DNA sequence: TGTGCCAGCAGCTTCACCTATGGGGGGGAGTTCTTC. Residues: CASSFTYGGEFF.

The V call is TRBV10-3, the J call TRBJ2-4, with a tentative D call TRBD1 (5 bases). The CDR3 is 16 amino acids. Per germline, CDR1 ENHRY and CDR2 SYGVKD. Trimming shortened V by 0 bases and J by 4 bases, and 13 bases separated the two germline ends. The CDR3 DNA reads as TGTGCCATCAGTGAGTCGAATGGGGCAGGGAAAAACATTCAGTACTTC. Residues: CAISESNGAGKNIQYF.

This chain uses TRBV9 with TRBJ2-1; 7 bases fit TRBD2. The CDR3 loop spans 15 amino acids. Germline values: CDR1 SGDLS, CDR2 YYNGEE. J was trimmed by 0 bases and V by 2 bases; bases with no gene match: 2. Written as DNA, the CDR3 is TGTGCCAGCAGCGTGGGGGGGGGCTCCTACAATGAGCAGTTCTTC. Translating it yields CASSVGGGSYNEQFF.

V is TRBV28 and J is TRBJ1-5; D is possibly TRBD1 (6 bases). Trimming cost V 5 bases and J 11 bases, with 16 bases left between them. Germline V gene lookup returns CDR1 MDHEN and CDR2 SYDVKM. The CDR3 has 13 residues. CDR3 DNA sequence: TGTGCCAGCAGTCCAATCGGGACATTAGCCCAGCATTTT. This translates into CASSPIGTLAQHF.

The gene calls are TRBV27 and TRBJ1-2, with no clear D. The CDR3 spans 16 residues. Germline lookup yields CDR1 MNHEY and CDR2 SMNVEV (reference sequence). Trimming removed 1 base at V and 8 bases at J, with 20 bases between. DNA of the CDR3: TGTGCCAGCAGTTTATTCTTCGGGGAAACATATGAGGGCTACACCTTC. It specifies CASSLFFGETYEGYTF.

This chain joins TRBV18 and TRBJ1-2, with 11 bases aligning to TRBD1. Trimming removed 3 bases from V and 2 bases from J; junction bases left unmatched: 2. CDR3 length: 15 residues. From germline, CDR1 is KGHSH and CDR2 LQKENI. CDR3 loop: CASSPGQGANYGYTF. CDR3 sequence (DNA): TGTGCCAGCTCACCCGGACAGGGGGCCAACTATGGCTACACCTTC.

J is TRBJ2-7 and V is TRBV15; the D gene is possibly TRBD1 (5 bases). The CDR3 consists of 14 residues. The germline V gene has CDR1 LNHNV and CDR2 YYDKDF (reference sequence). Trimming left V 1 base short and J 2 bases short, with 9 bases between. DNA for the CDR3: TGTGCCACCAGCAGAGTGGCAGGGACCTACGAGCAGTACTTC. Protein: CATSRVAGTYEQYF.

This clone appeared a few times. V and J are TRBV19 and TRBJ1-1; TRBD1 might be the D (6 bases). Trimming stripped 6 bases from V and 5 bases from J, with 13 bases between. Germline CDR1 is LNHDA and CDR2 is SQIVND (reference sequence). This CDR3 region has 13 residues. The CDR3 is CASSYRERTEAFF. DNA of the CDR3: TGTGCCAGTAGCTACAGGGAGAGGACTGAAGCTTTCTTT.

The chain recombines TRBV5-4 with TRBJ1-4, with 8 bases lining up with TRBD1. Trimming cost V 5 bases and J 8 bases; bases outside gene matches: 8. CDR3 length: 14 amino acids. Germline CDR1 reads SGHNT; CDR2 reads YYREEE (reference sequence). The CDR3 nucleotides are TGTGCCAGCAGGGTGTGGACAGGGCAGGAAAAACTGTTTTTT. Translating gives CASRVWTGQEKLFF.

This chain joins TRBV4-2 and TRBJ2-3; tentatively, D is TRBD2 (6 bases). Per germline, CDR1 LGHNA and CDR2 YNFKEQ. CDR3 length equals 16 residues. V was pared by 1 base and J by 4 bases, with 15 bases between. This CDR3 reads CASSQVPSGGADTQYF. The CDR3 nucleotides are TGTGCCAGCAGCCAAGTTCCGTCAGGAGGGGCAGATACGCAGTATTTT.

This chain links TRBV9 with TRBJ2-3; D is ambiguous. Germline-derived CDR1 and CDR2 are SGDLS and YYNGEE. The length of the CDR3 is 11 residues. V lost 2 bases to trimming and J lost 5 bases, with 3 bases between them. CDR3 coding DNA: TGTGCCAGCAGCGTGGGAGATACGCAGTATTTT. Its protein is CASSVGDTQYF.

V gene TRBV10-3 combines with J gene TRBJ2-7; 10 bases map to TRBD1. V lost 4 bases, J lost 1 base, and 1 base stayed unmatched. The CDR3 length is 14 residues. The germline V gene encodes CDR1 ENHRY and CDR2 SYGVKD. The CDR3 loop is CAISGDRGSYEQYF. The CDR3 bases are TGTGCCATCAGTGGGGACAGGGGATCCTACGAGCAGTACTTC.

This chain joins TRBV27 and TRBJ1-4; possible D gene TRBD1, 6 bases. The CDR3 is made up of 16 amino acids. The V end was cut by 5 bases, the J end by 7 bases, with 20 bases between. Germline loops: CDR1 MNHEY, CDR2 SMNVEV (reference sequence). CDR3 sequence (DNA): TGTGCCAGCAGTACCGACCTGGGACATTCTCGTGAAAAACTGTTTTTT. Encoded protein: CASSTDLGHSREKLFF.

V is TRBV5-6 and J is TRBJ2-7; D is unclear. CDR1 is SGHDT, CDR2 YYEEEE, per germline. V dropped 2 bases and J dropped 4 bases, with 7 bases sitting between them. This CDR3 has 12 residues. CDR3 amino acids: CASSLYGYEQYF. For the CDR3, the DNA is TGTGCCAGCAGCTTATACGGATACGAGCAGTACTTC.

The chain has TRBV10-3 and TRBJ2-1; D is possibly TRBD1 or TRBD2 (5 bases each). CDR3 size: 15 residues. Between the trimmed V and J ends, which lost 5 bases and 1 base, there was a span of 12 bases. Germline CDR1 and CDR2: ENHRY and SYGVKD. In nucleotides, the CDR3 is TGTGCCATCAGTCCCGGGACCCCATCCTACAATGAGCAGTTCTTC. Protein sequence: CAISPGTPSYNEQFF.

The chain uses TRBV6-6 and TRBJ2-7; tentative D call: TRBD2 (5 bases). Germline CDR1 and CDR2: MNHNY and SVGAGI (reference sequence). Between the trimmed V and J ends, which lost 6 bases and 0 bases, there was a span of 12 bases. This CDR3 contains 14 residues. DNA of the CDR3: TGTGCCAGCAGAGGATCGGGGAACTCCTACGAGCAGTACTTC. Translated, it gives CASRGSGNSYEQYF.

This chain connects TRBV30 to TRBJ2-3; D is uncertain. The ends were cut back, 5 bases at V and 6 bases at J, with 24 bases in the middle. The germline gives CDR1 GTSNPN, CDR2 SVGIG (reference sequence). The length of the CDR3 is 16 residues. Written as DNA, the CDR3 is TGTGCCTGGCAAATACGGAGTCTAGGCTTCCTCGATACGCAGTATTTT. This codes for CAWQIRSLGFLDTQYF.